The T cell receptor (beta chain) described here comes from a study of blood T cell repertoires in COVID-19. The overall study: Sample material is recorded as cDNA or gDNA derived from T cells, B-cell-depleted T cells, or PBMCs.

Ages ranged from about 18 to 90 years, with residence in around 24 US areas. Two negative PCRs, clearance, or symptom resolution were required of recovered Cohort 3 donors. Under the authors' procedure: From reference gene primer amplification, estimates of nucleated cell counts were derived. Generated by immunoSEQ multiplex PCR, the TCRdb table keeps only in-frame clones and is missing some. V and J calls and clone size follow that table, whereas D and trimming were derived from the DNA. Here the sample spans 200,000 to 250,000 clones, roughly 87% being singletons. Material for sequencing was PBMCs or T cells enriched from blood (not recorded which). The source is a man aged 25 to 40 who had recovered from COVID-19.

DNA of the CDR3: TGTGCCAGTAGTAGGGGGACTGTACCCGCTGGCTACACCTTC. It yields the protein CASSRGTVPAGYTF. The chain joins TRBV19 to TRBJ1-2; the D gene is possibly TRBD1 (5 bases). The CDR3 is 14 residues long. V lost 4 bases to trimming and J lost 7 bases, with 16 bases between them. The germline V gene encodes CDR1 LNHDA and CDR2 SQIVND (reference sequence). Drawing the rest from reference TRBV19 and TRBJ1-2, the complete variable domain is DGGITQSPKYLFRKEGQNVTLSCEQNLNHDAMYWYRQDPGQGLRLIYYSQIVNDFQKGDIAEGYSVSREKKESFPLTVTSAQKNPTAFYLCASSRGTVPAGYTFGSGTRLTVV.